This T cell receptor beta chain was identified in a study of T cell changes during pregnancy in multiple sclerosis. Data came from immunoSEQ multiplex PCR; TCRdb stores just in-frame clones and leaves some out. The sample carries approximately 70,000 clones, around 89% recorded once. Between the trimmed V and J ends, which lost 3 bases and 5 bases, there was a span of 17 bases. The CDR3 has 17 amino acids. The germline V gene has CDR1 MDHEN and CDR2 SYDVKM. Only one count was recorded for this clone. J is TRBJ1-6 and V is TRBV28, with a weak D call TRBD1 (5 bases). The source was peripheral blood, collected in the first trimester of pregnancy. The clonotype originates from a female donor in good health, enrolled as a control in a pregnancy study. This chain's CDR3 is CASSFSGQRQHNSPLHF. In nucleotides, the CDR3 is TGTGCCAGCAGTTTTAGTGGGCAGCGACAGCATAATTCACCCCTCCACTTT.